The 23 T cell receptor beta chains in this list originate from one sample, sequenced in a study of shared clonotypes between healthy human individuals (dated by TCRdb to about 2020). The method behind the library was the immunoSEQ multiplex PCR assay. In TCRdb, the immuneACCESS table is reduced to in-frame sequences with V and J assigned. These tables do not hold every clone; where another copy was compared, an unresolved V gene accounts for under half, and the others remain unexplained. In all, the sample holds roughly 1.4 million clones, and 98% to 99% of those were seen once. The biggest ten clones account for over 0.3% of the sample. Material for sequencing was naive CD4+ T cells sorted from blood. Reading the label with the study, this specimen's cell subset or site is: CD45RA+ positively selected. Receptors originate from a man aged 25 to 45 in good health.

The V gene is TRBV30, the J gene TRBJ2-3; D might be TRBD1 or TRBD2, each matching 5 bases. V lost 5 bases to trimming and J lost 3 bases, with 15 bases between them. CDR1 and CDR2 (germline): GTSNPN, SVGIG (reference sequence). The CDR3 sequence is 14 residues long. The CDR3 DNA sequence: TGTGCCTGGGGTTTGGGGGATGGGACAGATACGCAGTATTTT. It specifies CAWGLGDGTDTQYF.

The V and J genes are TRBV15 and TRBJ2-7; 10 bases align to TRBD1. CDR1 and CDR2 from the germline V gene are LNHNV and YYDKDF (reference sequence). V lost 1 base to trimming and J lost 3 bases; unmatched junction nucleotides: 3. This CDR3 contains 15 residues. This CDR3 reads CATSRGQGADYEQYF. CDR3 bases: TGTGCCACCAGCAGAGGACAGGGGGCCGACTACGAGCAGTACTTC. Full variable domain (outside the CDR3, taken from reference TRBV15 and TRBJ2-7): DAMVIQNPRYQVTQFGKPVTLSCSQTLNHNVMYWYQQKSSQAPKLLFHYYDKDFNNEADTPDNFQSRRPNTSFCFLDIRSPGLGDTAMYLCATSRGQGADYEQYFGPGTRLTVT.

V gene TRBV14 combines with J gene TRBJ1-2; no reliable D call. The V end lost 1 base, the J end lost 4 bases, and 7 bases lay between the germline ends. This CDR3 is built from 13 residues. The germline gives CDR1 SGHDN, CDR2 FVKESK. The CDR3 DNA reads as TGTGCCAGCAGCCAAGGGTCCGGCTATGGCTACACCTTC. Translating it yields CASSQGSGYGYTF.

This chain links TRBV5-4 with TRBJ2-3; perhaps TRBD2 as D (6 bases). This CDR3 has 16 amino acids. V shed 0 bases and J shed 0 bases, with 11 bases lying between them. Looked up from germline, CDR1 is SGHNT and CDR2 is YYREEE (reference sequence). CDR3 region: CASSLEVGTSTDTQYF. CDR3 DNA: TGTGCCAGCAGCTTGGAGGTCGGGACTAGCACAGATACGCAGTATTTT.

J is TRBJ2-1 and V is TRBV18; 9 bases fit TRBD2. Germline CDR1 reads KGHSH; CDR2 reads LQKENI. V shed 3 bases, J shed 5 bases, and the junction held 5 bases outside the gene matches. The CDR3 has 15 amino acids. The CDR3 region is CASSPVAGGDNEQFF. The CDR3 nucleotides are TGTGCCAGCTCACCCGTCGCGGGAGGGGACAATGAGCAGTTCTTC.

The chain carries TRBV27 and TRBJ2-3; D gene uncertain. Trimming stripped 5 bases from V and 2 bases from J, with 2 bases between. CDR3 size: 11 residues. CDR1 MNHEY and CDR2 SMNVEV come from the germline V gene (reference sequence). DNA for the CDR3: TGTGCCAGCAGTCACACAGATACGCAGTATTTT. Translation gives CASSHTDTQYF.

This chain uses TRBV5-1 with TRBJ2-7; 9 nucleotides line up with TRBD2. V shed 4 bases, J shed 4 bases, and the junction held 6 bases outside the gene matches. The length of the CDR3 is 14 residues. Germline assignment: CDR1 SGHRS and CDR2 YFSETQ. The CDR3 region is CASSTLAGRYEQYF. The CDR3 DNA follows: TGCGCCAGCAGCACCCTAGCGGGACGGTACGAGCAGTACTTC.

This clone has just one count. V and J are TRBV5-1 and TRBJ2-2, with 7 nucleotides matching TRBD2. The CDR3 covers 13 residues. The germline V gene encodes CDR1 SGHRS and CDR2 YFSETQ. The ends lost 7 bases at V and 5 bases at J; junction bases unmatched: 5. DNA for the CDR3: TGCGCCAGCTCAACTAGCGATACCGGGGAGCTGTTTTTT. Translating it yields CASSTSDTGELFF.

Here the CDR3 DNA reads TGCGCCAGCAGTCATCTTGTAGCAGATACGCAGTATTTT. This translates into CASSHLVADTQYF. The rearrangement links TRBV23-1 to TRBJ2-3; D is unclear. TRBV23-1 is reported as an ORF; its role is uncertain. V was clipped by 3 bases and J by 4 bases, with 8 bases between them. The CDR3 sequence is 13 residues long.

This chain uses TRBV5-4 with TRBJ2-5, with D perhaps matching TRBD1 or TRBD2 (5 bases each). Trimming took 4 bases from V and 0 from J, leaving 10 bases between them. The CDR3 totals 14 residues. Germline V gene lookup returns CDR1 SGHNT and CDR2 YYREEE (reference sequence). The CDR3 region is CASSVGTDQETQYF. The CDR3 coding sequence is TGTGCCAGCAGCGTTGGGACCGACCAAGAGACCCAGTACTTC.

The chain uses TRBV2 and TRBJ2-1, with a weak D call TRBD2 (5 bases). Looked up from germline, CDR1 is SNHLY and CDR2 is FYNNEI. V was trimmed by 1 base and J by 12 bases, leaving 7 bases between them. This CDR3 spans 11 amino acids. CDR3 DNA sequence: TGTGCCAGCAGTGAAGAAGGGAGGCAGTTCTTC. Translating it yields CASSEEGRQFF.

CDR3 amino acids: CASRLADPYEQYF. The CDR3, as DNA: TGTGCCAGCAGACTAGCTGACCCTTACGAGCAGTACTTC. This chain connects TRBV6-5 to TRBJ2-7; maybe TRBD2 (6 bases). CDR3 length: 13 amino acids. Between the trimmed V and J ends, which lost 6 bases and 4 bases, there was a span of 13 bases. Germline V lookup: CDR1 MNHEY, CDR2 SVGAGI.

V and J are TRBV28 and TRBJ1-5; no clear D gene. Germline V lookup: CDR1 MDHEN, CDR2 SYDVKM. The V and J ends lost 6 bases and 8 bases respectively, with 14 bases between them. This CDR3 spans 13 amino acids. CDR3 nucleotides: TGTGCCAGCAGCCCCTCGAACGTGGAGCCCCAGCATTTT. Encoded protein: CASSPSNVEPQHF.

V usage is TRBV27 and J usage is TRBJ1-1, with TRBD1 matching 7 bases. CDR3 length equals 14 residues. Germline V gives CDR1 MNHEY, CDR2 SMNVEV (reference sequence). The junction had 14 bases not matched to a gene; V was cut back by 5 bases and J by 11 bases. The CDR3 bases are TGTGCCAGCAGTACAAACAGCCGACAGGGAAGGGCTTTCTTT. Amino acid sequence: CASSTNSRQGRAFF.

The genes are TRBV18 and TRBJ2-3; D possibly corresponds to TRBD1 (6 bases). CDR3 length: 13 amino acids. Per the germline V gene, CDR1 is KGHSH and CDR2 is LQKENI. Trimming took off 3 bases at V and 4 bases at J, with 8 bases between the two ends. This CDR3 is CASSPRTADTQYF. DNA of the CDR3: TGTGCCAGCTCACCCCGGACAGCAGATACGCAGTATTTT.

The chain is built from TRBV27 and TRBJ2-7, with TRBD2 matching 15 bases. V was clipped by 5 bases and J by 2 bases; unmatched bases: 13. Germline V lookup: CDR1 MNHEY, CDR2 SMNVEV (reference sequence). This CDR3 has 19 amino acids. CDR3 bases: TGTGCCAGCAGTCCGGGACTAGCGGGAGGACCCAGAAGCGCCTACGAGCAGTACTTC. Its protein product is CASSPGLAGGPRSAYEQYF.

V is TRBV30 and J is TRBJ1-1; D remains unclear. V lost 0 bases and J lost 4, with 9 bases in between. The CDR3 has 13 amino acids. Germline loops: CDR1 GTSNPN, CDR2 SVGIG (reference sequence). The CDR3 loop reads CAWSVNLGTEAFF. For the CDR3, the DNA is TGTGCCTGGAGTGTAAACCTAGGCACTGAAGCTTTCTTT.

This chain uses TRBV28 with TRBJ2-6, with 8 bases identical to TRBD1. Trimming removed 2 bases from V and 4 bases from J; junction bases left unmatched: 7. The V gene's germline CDR1 is MDHEN and CDR2 SYDVKM. This CDR3 contains 17 residues. The CDR3 DNA sequence: TGTGCCAGCAGTTTACCCCAGGGGGCGGGAGGGGCCAACGTCCTGACTTTC. Translating it yields CASSLPQGAGGANVLTF.

The J gene is TRBJ2-3, the V gene TRBV19; D is undetermined. V dropped 10 bases and J dropped 0 bases, with 23 bases sitting between them. CDR1 is LNHDA and CDR2 is SQIVND in the germline V gene (reference sequence). The CDR3 is 17 residues long. The CDR3 is CATNKLGSRSSTDTQYF. CDR3 in DNA: TGTGCCACCAACAAACTCGGCTCGCGGAGTAGCACAGATACGCAGTATTTT.

The J gene is TRBJ2-3, the V gene TRBV7-3; 7 bases are shared with TRBD2. This CDR3 region has 15 residues. V was pared by 3 bases and J by 6 bases, with 9 bases of the junction left unmatched. In germline, CDR1 is SGHTA, CDR2 FQGTGA. Here the CDR3 DNA reads TGTGCCAGCAGCTTGGGCGGGAGCGCTGAGGATACGCAGTATTTT. This codes for CASSLGGSAEDTQYF.

As concerns this clone: In the same sample, other DNA sequences code for this CDR3. The V gene is TRBV5-1, the J gene TRBJ2-1; D is perhaps TRBD1 (5 bases). The germline CDR1 and CDR2 sequences are SGHRS and YFSETQ. The V and J ends lost 2 bases and 0 bases respectively, with 6 bases between them. The CDR3 consists of 14 residues. This CDR3 is CASSFQGSYNEQFF. CDR3 nucleotides: TGCGCCAGCAGCTTTCAGGGCTCCTACAATGAGCAGTTCTTC.

The chain employs TRBV6-1 and TRBJ1-4; D might be TRBD1 (6 bases). The CDR3 is 12 residues long. The V end was cut by 8 bases, the J end by 7 bases, with 11 bases between. Germline assignment: CDR1 MNHNS and CDR2 SASEGT. This CDR3 reads CASGGRGEKLFF. CDR3 sequence (DNA): TGTGCCAGCGGGGGCCGAGGTGAAAAACTGTTTTTT.

The chain employs TRBV6-1 and TRBJ1-5; TRBD1 agrees at 8 bases. The CDR3 contains 16 residues. V shed 1 base and J 4 bases; nucleotides not matched to a gene: 6. The germline CDR1 and CDR2 sequences are MNHNS and SASEGT. The CDR3 DNA reads as TGTGCCAGCAGTGAAGAGCCCAGGGGGCTGAATCAGCCCCAGCATTTT. Protein product: CASSEEPRGLNQPQHF.